Listed below are T cell receptor beta chains from one sample, sequenced in a study of T cells in Graves' hyperthyroidism and ophthalmopathy. Each CDR3 protein gets one entry after TCRdb re-called the multiplex PCR reads with MiXCR. Of roughly 380,000 distinct CDR3 sequences in the sample, around 18% were seen once. The specimen was blood. The receptor set was obtained from a middle-aged woman with Graves' ophthalmopathy. Each CDR3 is given without its conserved first and last residue. A D gene is named only where the DNA matches it firmly.

d_call v_call cdr3_aa
- TRBV28 ASSPVPESPYGYT
- TRBV12-3/TRBV12-4 ASWGWVYGYT
- TRBV19 ASSIINFGAVTGELF
TRBD1 TRBV6-5 ASRTGVYGYT
- TRBV11-2 ASSLGKGYGTEAF
- TRBV5-1 ASSPRVQQETQY
- TRBV30 AWRETPGSGANVLT
- TRBV29-1 SVDTGSTYEQY
TRBD2 TRBV5-1 ASSPVAGVPGELF
TRBD2 TRBV5-1 ASSLALAGTGELF
TRBD2 TRBV3-1 ASSRGGSTDTQY
- TRBV9 ASSPRQIQGAGYT
- TRBV6-5 ASSSPGRVNPEAF
- TRBV2 ASGEILLAPSYEQY
- TRBV5-1 ASSPGLGGETQY
- TRBV7-8 ASSFDNSGGAF
TRBD1 TRBV28 ASSPGTETSPLH
- TRBV12-3/TRBV12-4 ASSSAVGGAYNSPLH
TRBD1 TRBV28 ASRKRDRGLDYEQY
- TRBV28 ASSYPGVRSRPSSYEQY
TRBD1 TRBV5-4 ASIEQGAHGYT
- TRBV12-5 ASGLDLRAGELF
- TRBV27 ASSSMAGVQETQY
TRBD1 TRBV6-2/TRBV6-3 ASSYGGPVQGTITEAF
TRBD1 TRBV6-1 ASSVNRGTGELF
- TRBV28 ASSRGGDFMNTEAF
- TRBV27 ASRLHQGRNGYT
TRBD2 TRBV19 ASERERGHTGELF
- TRBV25-1 ASSEYFNTNTEAF
- TRBV19 ASSMLNQETQY
- TRBV6-1 ASRVGSQQETQY
- TRBV7-6 ASSSWDGDFTDGYT
- TRBV19 ASSIPTGNTEAF
- TRBV19 ASKGRVWDEQY
TRBD2 TRBV25-1 ASSAWGLAGGYGELF
TRBD2 TRBV4-2 ASSQDRGGGVQETQY
- TRBV19 ASSTDNAYEQY
- TRBV2 ASSRTGMASGYT
- TRBV5-1 ASSLGGTDLAKNIQY
- TRBV25-1 ASTLGQPGYT
- TRBV19 ASRESGGRGYT
TRBD1 TRBV28 ASSWNRDRGGGYT
- TRBV7-2 ASSLGGLGYT
- TRBV6-1 ASRERGIEAF
- TRBV12-3/TRBV12-4 ASNGPGTDYEQY
- TRBV29-1 SVAGGRSTEAF
- TRBV27 ASSSAGSGQPQH
- TRBV6-5 ASRGAQWTEAF
- TRBV6-5 ASSYSRTDPLH
TRBD1 TRBV13 ASSLRGQVQY
TRBD1 TRBV11-1 ASSQRTGGAEGYT
- TRBV27 ASSLASEAYEQY
TRBD2 TRBV28 ASRLAAPTYEQY
- TRBV12-3/TRBV12-4 ATGTDTYEQY
TRBD2 TRBV20-1 SARDYSGSPYEQY
- TRBV3-1 ASSQQARVDGGELF